What follows are 30 T cell receptor beta chains derived from one specimen sequenced in a study of response to subunit inactivated influenza vaccine. TCRdb re-called the RT-PCR reads with MiXCR, one entry per CDR3 protein. The top ten clones hold 1.5% to 2% of a sample with hundreds of thousands of distinct CDR3 sequences, around 25% of them seen once. The sample consisted of CD4+ T cells sorted from PBMCs, taken roughly 5 days after vaccination. The receptors stem from a man between 45 and 60 years old who received an inactivated influenza vaccine.

The gene calls are TRBV12-3 or TRBV12-4 and TRBJ2-5; D not resolved. V lost 7 bases and J lost 5, with 14 bases in between. This CDR3 has 13 amino acids. The CDR3 coding sequence is TGTGCCAGCACCTCCGAGGTTCGGGAGACCCAGTACTTC. It translates to CASTSEVRETQYF.

DNA of the CDR3: TGTGCCAGCAGTTGGGACAGGGAAACTTTCTATGGCTACACCTTC. This gives the protein CASSWDRETFYGYTF. The rearrangement links TRBV27 to TRBJ1-2; the match to TRBD1 covers 9 bases. The length of the CDR3 is 15 residues. Germline V CDR1 and CDR2: MNHEY, SMNVEV (reference sequence). The junction had 7 bases not matched to a gene; V was cut back by 4 bases and J by 4 bases.

This clonotype was observed at least ten times. V gene TRBV7-6 combines with J gene TRBJ2-2; D unresolved. This CDR3 region has 15 residues. With 3 bases removed from V and 0 bases from J, the gap between germline ends came to 8 bases. Per the germline V gene, CDR1 is SGHVS and CDR2 is FNYEAQ. CDR3 sequence reads: CASSLAATNTGELFF. The DNA of the CDR3 is TGTGCCAGCAGCTTGGCAGCCACGAACACCGGGGAGCTGTTTTTT. Combining the CDR3 with reference TRBV7-6 and TRBJ2-2 gives the whole variable domain GAGVSQSPRYKVTKRGQDVALRCDPISGHVSLYWYRQALGQGPEFLTYFNYEAQQDKSGLPNDRFSAERPEGSISTLTIQRTEQRDSAMYRCASSLAATNTGELFFGEGSRLTVL.

J is TRBJ2-7 and V is TRBV12-3 or TRBV12-4; 8 bases agree with TRBD2. The CDR3 is made up of 15 amino acids. V lost 5 bases, J lost 0 bases, and 6 bases stayed unmatched. CDR3 sequence (DNA): TGTGCCAGCAGTCCCTCCGGGGGGGGCTCCTACGAGCAGTACTTC. It is translated as CASSPSGGGSYEQYF.

The chain recombines TRBV4-3 with TRBJ2-3; TRBD2 agrees at 9 bases. J was trimmed by 2 bases and V by 2 bases; bases with no gene match: 8. This CDR3 region has 17 residues. The V gene's germline CDR1 is LGHNA and CDR2 YSLEER. This CDR3 is CASSQNPTSGVTDTQYF. The CDR3 nucleotides read TGCGCCAGCAGCCAAAACCCGACTAGCGGAGTCACAGATACGCAGTATTTT.

In DNA form, the CDR3 reads TGTGCCAGTAGTATAGATGCAGGGAGCTCCTACGAGCAGTACTTC. Protein product: CASSIDAGSSYEQYF. The chain carries TRBV19 and TRBJ2-7; D is possibly TRBD1 or TRBD2 (5 bases each). This CDR3 contains 15 residues. V lost 0 bases and J lost 0, with 9 bases in between. Looked up from germline, CDR1 is LNHDA and CDR2 is SQIVND (reference sequence).

This clonotype appeared many times. The V and J genes are TRBV27 and TRBJ1-6, with D possibly matching TRBD1 (5 bases). CDR1 and CDR2 from the germline V gene are MNHEY and SMNVEV (reference sequence). The V gene lost 0 bases and the J gene lost 10 bases, with 13 bases spanning the gap. The CDR3 loop spans 15 amino acids. The CDR3 protein is CASSLSEGLGSPLHF. DNA of the CDR3: TGTGCCAGCAGTTTATCGGAGGGGCTGGGGTCACCCCTCCACTTT.

V usage is TRBV12-3 or TRBV12-4 and J usage is TRBJ1-5, with D tentatively TRBD1 (6 bases). Trimming removed 3 bases from V and 4 bases from J, with 13 bases in between. This CDR3 has 15 amino acids. The CDR3 bases are TGTGCCAGCAGTTTCGGACAGTTCGCAAATCAGCCCCAGCATTTT. This translates into CASSFGQFANQPQHF.

This chain joins TRBV6-1 and TRBJ2-5, with 8 bases fitting TRBD1. Trimming took 3 bases from V and 5 from J; bases not matched to a gene: 11. There are 16 residues in the CDR3. Per germline, CDR1 MNHNS and CDR2 SASEGT. The CDR3 DNA reads TGTGCCAGCAGTGATCCAGGGACAGGAGGAGGGGAGACCCAGTACTTC. It translates to CASSDPGTGGGETQYF.

The chain recombines TRBV7-2 with TRBJ2-2; no definite D call. Germline V gene lookup returns CDR1 SGHTA and CDR2 FQGNSA. The V gene lost 1 base and the J gene lost 3 bases, with 6 bases spanning the gap. There are 14 residues in the CDR3. CDR3: CASSLGPYTGELFF. The CDR3 coding sequence is TGTGCCAGCAGCTTAGGGCCGTACACCGGGGAGCTGTTTTTT.

This clonotype was counted only a few times. The chain joins TRBV24-1 to TRBJ1-5; tentative D call: TRBD1 (6 bases). Looked up from germline, CDR1 is KGHDR and CDR2 is SFDVKD. This CDR3 spans 15 amino acids. Between the trimmed V and J ends, which lost 2 bases and 2 bases, there was a span of 9 bases. CDR3 coding DNA: TGTGCCACCAGTGATTCAGGGGTTGGCAATCAGCCCCAGCATTTT. It is translated as CATSDSGVGNQPQHF.

The V call is TRBV4-2, the J call TRBJ2-7; no definite D call. V lost 0 bases to trimming and J lost 7 bases, with 7 bases between them. The CDR3 is made up of 12 amino acids. The V gene's germline CDR1 is LGHNA and CDR2 YNFKEQ. The CDR3 loop is CASSQDRREQYF. DNA of the CDR3: TGTGCCAGCAGCCAAGATCGGCGAGAGCAGTACTTC.

The chain joins TRBV6-5 to TRBJ2-3, with a tentative D call TRBD2 (6 bases). CDR1 is MNHEY and CDR2 is SVGAGI in the germline V gene. The CDR3 has 15 residues. Trimming removed 0 bases from V and 6 bases from J, with 13 bases in between. DNA of the CDR3: TGTGCCAGCAGTTACTCGACTAGAATGAGGGATACGCAGTATTTT. Protein: CASSYSTRMRDTQYF.

The chain employs TRBV12-3 or TRBV12-4 and TRBJ1-5, with D unresolved. Trimming shortened V by 5 bases and J by 3 bases, and 5 bases separated the two germline ends. The CDR3 has 12 amino acids. The CDR3 region is CASSQINQPQHF. CDR3 in DNA: TGTGCCAGCAGTCAAATCAATCAGCCCCAGCATTTT.

This sequence joins TRBV12-3 or TRBV12-4 and TRBJ2-3; 8 nucleotides match TRBD2. V lost 3 bases and J lost 3; bases outside the gene matches: 5. The CDR3 totals 15 residues. The CDR3 sequence is CASSFMGLDTDTQYF. The CDR3, as DNA: TGTGCCAGCAGTTTTATGGGACTAGATACAGATACGCAGTATTTT.

The CDR3 sequence is CASSDRGRTGRYEQYF. The CDR3 DNA is TGTGCCAGCAGTGACAGGGGACGGACGGGACGGTACGAGCAGTACTTC. The chain uses TRBV6-1 and TRBJ2-7; a possible D gene is TRBD1 (6 bases). Germline CDR1 MNHNS, CDR2 SASEGT. The CDR3 runs 16 residues. With 3 bases removed from V and 4 bases from J, the gap between germline ends came to 19 bases.

In its sample, this clonotype was seen a few times. The gene calls are TRBV5-1 and TRBJ2-1; TRBD1 matches 9 bases. Germline trimming cut 4 bases from V and 12 bases from J; bases unmatched to any gene: 2. Germline lookup yields CDR1 SGHRS and CDR2 YFSETQ. The CDR3 sequence is 11 residues long. The CDR3 loop is CASSPDRGQFF. DNA for the CDR3: TGCGCCAGCAGCCCGGACAGGGGGCAGTTCTTC.

This clonotype has ten or more counts. The chain couples TRBV20-1 to TRBJ2-1, with 11 bases lining up with TRBD2. V gave up 6 bases and J gave up 0 bases; unmatched junction bases: 13. Germline V gene lookup returns CDR1 DFQATT and CDR2 SNEGSKA (reference sequence). CDR3 length: 18 residues. The CDR3 DNA is TGCAGTGCCAGGGACCCTAGCGGGGGGTCCAGCTCCTACAATGAGCAGTTCTTC. This codes for CSARDPSGGSSSYNEQFF.

This chain links TRBV6-2 or TRBV6-3 with TRBJ2-4, with 7 bases that match TRBD1. This CDR3 spans 14 amino acids. The V segment lost 3 bases and the J segment 4 bases; nucleotides outside the gene matches: 3. The germline V gene encodes CDR1 MNHEY and CDR2 SVGEGT. CDR3 amino acids: CASSYGDSKNIQYF. CDR3 DNA: TGTGCCAGCAGTTATGGGGACAGTAAAAACATTCAGTACTTC.

V is TRBV10-3 and J is TRBJ1-2, with 9 bases identical to TRBD1. Per the germline V gene, CDR1 is ENHRY and CDR2 is SYGVKD. This CDR3 spans 14 amino acids. Trimming cost V 6 bases and J 2 bases; bases outside gene matches: 4. The CDR3 region has the DNA TGTGCCATCAGATCCGGGACAGGGAACTATGGCTACACCTTC. Translation: CAIRSGTGNYGYTF.

The chain recombines TRBV20-1 with TRBJ2-5; 9 bases agree with TRBD1. V shed 4 bases, J shed 4 bases, and the junction held 4 bases outside the gene matches. This CDR3 is 13 amino acids long. Germline V lookup: CDR1 DFQATT, CDR2 SNEGSKA (reference sequence). The CDR3 region has the DNA TGCAGTGCTAACACAGGGGGCGTAGAGACCCAGTACTTC. Protein product: CSANTGGVETQYF.

The chain links TRBV3-1 to TRBJ2-7, with TRBD2 as a possible D gene (5 bases). V was clipped by 2 bases and J by 4 bases, with 18 bases between them. The V gene's germline CDR1 is LGHDT and CDR2 YNNKEL (reference sequence). This CDR3 has 16 residues. As DNA, the CDR3 is TGTGCCAGCAGCCAACTTGCAGGAGCGGTTGGGTACGAGCAGTACTTC. Translated: CASSQLAGAVGYEQYF.

At least ten counts were recorded for this clonotype. The rearrangement links TRBV7-2 to TRBJ2-4; TRBD1 is a possible D gene (5 bases). The germline V gene encodes CDR1 SGHTA and CDR2 FQGNSA. Trimming left V 5 bases short and J 0 bases short, with 14 bases between. CDR3 length equals 16 residues. The CDR3 nucleotides are TGTGCCAGCAGCCCTCCCCTGGGGCTAGCCAAAAACATTCAGTACTTC. Translated: CASSPPLGLAKNIQYF.

This clonotype appeared a few times. This CDR3 is CAISESRSEQYF. The CDR3, as DNA: TGTGCCATCAGTGAGTCTAGGAGCGAGCAGTACTTC. This chain uses TRBV10-3 with TRBJ2-7; D is ambiguous. The CDR3 totals 12 residues. From germline, CDR1 is ENHRY and CDR2 SYGVKD. Trimming shortened V by 0 bases and J by 6 bases, and 6 bases separated the two germline ends.

The rearrangement uses TRBV12-3 or TRBV12-4 and TRBJ1-1, with D possibly matching TRBD1 (5 bases). This CDR3 is 12 amino acids long. Trimming cost V 3 bases and J 9 bases, with 11 bases left between them. The CDR3 loop is CASSLGGRKAFF. CDR3 sequence (DNA): TGTGCCAGCAGTTTGGGGGGACGGAAAGCTTTCTTT.

This clonotype was counted only a few times. The genes are TRBV15 and TRBJ2-3, with unresolved D. V lost 1 base to trimming and J lost 3 bases, with 8 bases between them. The CDR3 spans 14 residues. Looked up from germline, CDR1 is LNHNV and CDR2 is YYDKDF (reference sequence). The CDR3 DNA reads as TGTGCCACCAGCAGAGTGTTCCAGACAGATACGCAGTATTTT. This translates into CATSRVFQTDTQYF. Drawing the rest from reference TRBV15 and TRBJ2-3, the complete variable domain is DAMVIQNPRYQVTQFGKPVTLSCSQTLNHNVMYWYQQKSSQAPKLLFHYYDKDFNNEADTPDNFQSRRPNTSFCFLDIRSPGLGDTAMYLCATSRVFQTDTQYFGPGTRLTVL.

This clonotype was seen a handful of times. This chain uses TRBV6-1 with TRBJ2-1; 12 positions match TRBD2. The V gene end was trimmed by 5 bases and the J gene end by 3 bases; junction bases not matched to a gene: 2. From germline, CDR1 is MNHNS and CDR2 SASEGT. The CDR3 sequence is 15 residues long. CDR3 loop: CASSRTSGIYNEQFF. In nucleotides, the CDR3 is TGTGCCAGCAGTAGGACTAGCGGGATCTACAATGAGCAGTTCTTC.

There are many counts of this clonotype. CDR3 sequence reads: CASSTDSYYEQYF. DNA of the CDR3: TGTGCCAGCAGCACCGACAGCTACTACGAGCAGTACTTC. This chain links TRBV12-3 or TRBV12-4 with TRBJ2-7; the D gene is possibly TRBD1 (5 bases). V shed 6 bases and J shed 3 bases, with 12 bases lying between them. This CDR3 spans 13 amino acids.

The count of this clonotype is one. The chain couples TRBV29-1 to TRBJ2-7, with 13 bases lining up with TRBD2. Germline CDR1 is SQVTM and CDR2 is ANQGSEA. Losses at the gene ends were 2 bases for V and 4 bases for J; bases not matched to a gene: 5. The CDR3 is made up of 15 amino acids. CDR3 residues: CSVESRLAGGYEQYF. CDR3 coding DNA: TGCAGCGTTGAAAGTCGACTAGCGGGAGGTTACGAGCAGTACTTC.

V usage is TRBV7-2 and J usage is TRBJ1-3; 8 bases are a match to TRBD1. This CDR3 is built from 16 residues. Germline loops: CDR1 SGHTA, CDR2 FQGNSA. The trim removed 5 bases at V and 3 bases at J, leaving 9 bases unmatched. CDR3 protein: CASSVDRVRYGNTIYF. The CDR3 bases are TGTGCCAGCAGCGTGGACAGGGTTAGATATGGAAACACCATATATTTT.